This T cell receptor beta chain appears in the sequencing data of a study of blood T cell repertoires in COVID-19. Produced via immunoSEQ multiplex PCR; TCRdb's table is partial and in-frame only. The profile shows about 81,000 clones, 88% of them singletons. CDR3 length: 12 residues. The V gene's germline CDR1 is SGDLS and CDR2 YYNGEE. V lost 4 bases and J lost 4, with 7 bases in between. What was sequenced was peripheral blood. J is TRBJ2-3 and V is TRBV9; D is uncertain. The TCR was taken from a woman over 75 with acute or convalescent COVID-19. As DNA, the CDR3 is TGTGCCAGCAGCACGCTAGCAGATACGCAGTATTTT. Its protein is CASSTLADTQYF. Full variable domain (rest looked up from reference TRBV9 and TRBJ2-3): DSGVTQTPKHLITATGQRVTLRCSPRSGDLSVYWYQQSLDQGLQFLIQYYNGEERAKGNILERFSAQQFPDLHSELNLSSLELGDSALYFCASSTLADTQYFGPGTRLTVL.